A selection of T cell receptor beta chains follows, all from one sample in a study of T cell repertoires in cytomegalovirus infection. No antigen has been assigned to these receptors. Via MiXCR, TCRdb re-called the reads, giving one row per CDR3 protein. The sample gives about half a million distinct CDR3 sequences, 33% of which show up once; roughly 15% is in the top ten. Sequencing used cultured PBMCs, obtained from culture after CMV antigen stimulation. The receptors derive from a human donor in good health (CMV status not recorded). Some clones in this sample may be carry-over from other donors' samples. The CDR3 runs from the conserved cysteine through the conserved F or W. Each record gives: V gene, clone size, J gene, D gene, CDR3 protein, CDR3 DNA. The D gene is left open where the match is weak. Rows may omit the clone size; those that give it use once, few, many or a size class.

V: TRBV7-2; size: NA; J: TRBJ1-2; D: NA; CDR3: CASSSQTGITYGYTF; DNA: TGTGCCAGCAGCTCCCAAACAGGGATAACATATGGCTACACCTTC
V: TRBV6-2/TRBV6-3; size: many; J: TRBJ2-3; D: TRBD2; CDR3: CATKDWDYTDTQYF; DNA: TGTGCCACCAAAGACTGGGACTACACAGATACGCAGTATTTT
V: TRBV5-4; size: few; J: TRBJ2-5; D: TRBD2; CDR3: CASSSGGWETQYF; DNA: TGTGCCAGCAGCTCCGGGGGGTGGGAGACCCAGTACTTC
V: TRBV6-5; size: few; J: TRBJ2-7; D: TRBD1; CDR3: CASSYSRDSSYEQYF; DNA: TGTGCCAGCAGTTACTCACGGGACAGCTCCTACGAGCAGTACTTC
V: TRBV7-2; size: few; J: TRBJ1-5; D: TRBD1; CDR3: CASSPDRGVLAQHF; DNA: TGTGCCAGCAGCCCGGACAGGGGGGTTTTGGCCCAGCATTTT
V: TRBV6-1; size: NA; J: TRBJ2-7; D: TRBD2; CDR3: CASRSGGAGGDEQYF; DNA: TGTGCCAGCAGGTCGGGTGGGGCGGGAGGAGACGAGCAGTACTTC
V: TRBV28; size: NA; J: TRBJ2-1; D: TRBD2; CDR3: CASSLSRRTSWDHNEQFF; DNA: TGTGCCAGCAGTTTATCCCGGAGGACTAGCTGGGACCACAATGAGCAGTTCTTC
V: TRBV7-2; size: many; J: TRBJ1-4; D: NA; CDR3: CASSLRQGGEKLFF; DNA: TGTGCCAGCAGCTTAAGGCAGGGAGGTGAAAAACTGTTTTTT
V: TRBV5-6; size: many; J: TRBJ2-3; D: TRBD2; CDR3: CASIQEREGTDTQYF; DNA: TGTGCCAGCATCCAGGAGCGGGAGGGCACAGATACGCAGTATTTT
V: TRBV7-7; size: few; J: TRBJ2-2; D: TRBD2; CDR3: CASSTGLAVNTGELFF; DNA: TGTGCTAGCAGCACCGGACTAGCGGTGAACACCGGGGAGCTGTTTTTT
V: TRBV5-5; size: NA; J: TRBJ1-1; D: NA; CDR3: CASILDRANTEAFF; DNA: TGTGCCAGCATCTTGGACAGAGCTAACACTGAAGCTTTCTTT
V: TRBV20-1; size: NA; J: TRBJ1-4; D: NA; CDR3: CSARGMTGPTNEKLFF; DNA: TGCAGTGCTAGGGGGATGACAGGACCAACTAATGAAAAACTGTTTTTT
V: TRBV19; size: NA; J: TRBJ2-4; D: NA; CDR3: CASSPMQKNIQYF; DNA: TGTGCCAGTAGTCCCATGCAGAAAAACATCCAGTACTTC
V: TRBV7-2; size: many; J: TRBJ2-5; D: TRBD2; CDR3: CASSFNRGEETQYF; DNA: TGTGCCAGCAGCTTCAACCGGGGGGAAGAGACCCAGTACTTC
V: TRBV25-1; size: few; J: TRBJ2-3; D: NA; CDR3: CASQEVQGHGNTDTQYF; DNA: TGTGCCAGCCAAGAAGTACAGGGCCATGGAAACACAGATACGCAGTATTTT
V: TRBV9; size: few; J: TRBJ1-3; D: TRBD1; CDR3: CASSVDPDRALGNTIYF; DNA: TGTGCCAGCAGCGTGGATCCCGACAGGGCTCTAGGAAACACCATATATTTT
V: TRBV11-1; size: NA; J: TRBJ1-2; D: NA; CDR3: CASSSDSYYGYTF; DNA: TGTGCCAGCAGCTCCGACAGTTACTATGGCTACACCTTC
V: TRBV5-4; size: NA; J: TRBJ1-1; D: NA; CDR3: CASSPETLGSTEAFF; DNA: TGTGCCAGCAGCCCAGAAACTCTTGGGTCCACTGAAGCTTTCTTT
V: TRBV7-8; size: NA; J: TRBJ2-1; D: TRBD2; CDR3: CASSPGTSVGNEQFF; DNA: TGTGCCAGCAGCCCCGGGACTAGTGTCGGCAATGAGCAGTTCTTC
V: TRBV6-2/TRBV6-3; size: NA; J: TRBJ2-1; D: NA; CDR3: CASSPFRINEQFF; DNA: TGTGCCAGCAGCCCCTTTAGGATTAATGAGCAGTTCTTC
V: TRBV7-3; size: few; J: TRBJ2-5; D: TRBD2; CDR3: CASSLGSGRAKSETQYF; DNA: TGTGCCAGCAGCTTAGGAAGCGGGAGGGCCAAGTCGGAGACCCAGTACTTC
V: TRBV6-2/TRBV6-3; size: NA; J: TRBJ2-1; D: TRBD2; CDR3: CASSYTSGRAEDEQFF; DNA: TGTGCCAGCAGTTACACTAGCGGGAGGGCCGAGGATGAGCAGTTCTTC
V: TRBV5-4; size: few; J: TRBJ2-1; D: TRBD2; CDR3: CASSTSFRLAGDDEQFF; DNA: TGTGCCAGCAGCACATCTTTCCGACTAGCGGGAGATGATGAGCAGTTCTTC
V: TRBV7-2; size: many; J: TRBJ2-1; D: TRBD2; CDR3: CASSSSGRAGNEQFF; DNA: TGTGCCAGCAGCAGTAGCGGGAGGGCTGGTAATGAGCAGTTCTTC
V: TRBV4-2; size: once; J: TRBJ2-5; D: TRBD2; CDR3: CASSPTLAGRIETQYF; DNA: TGTGCCAGCAGCCCCACACTAGCGGGAAGGATAGAGACCCAGTACTTC
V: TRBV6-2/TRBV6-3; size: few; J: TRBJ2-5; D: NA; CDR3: CASREGVAQYF; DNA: TGTGCCAGTCGTGAGGGAGTGGCCCAGTACTTC
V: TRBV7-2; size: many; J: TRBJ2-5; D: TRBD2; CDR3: CASSSLGAGGETQYF; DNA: TGTGCCAGCAGCTCATTGGGTGCGGGAGGAGAGACCCAGTACTTC
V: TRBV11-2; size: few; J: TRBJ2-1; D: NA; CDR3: CASREGGLPSYNEQFF; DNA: TGTGCCAGCAGGGAGGGGGGACTCCCCTCCTACAATGAGCAGTTCTTC
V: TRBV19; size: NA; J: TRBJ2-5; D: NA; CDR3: CASSIDSGGGETQYF; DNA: TGTGCCAGTAGTATAGATAGCGGCGGCGGGGAGACCCAGTACTTC
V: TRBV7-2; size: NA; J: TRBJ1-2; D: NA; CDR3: CASSIKGHYGYTF; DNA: TGTGCCAGCAGTATAAAGGGGCACTATGGCTACACCTTC
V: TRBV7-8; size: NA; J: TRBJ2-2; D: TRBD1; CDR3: CASSPGTGGNGELFF; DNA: TGTGCCAGCAGCCCAGGGACAGGAGGGAACGGGGAGCTGTTTTTT
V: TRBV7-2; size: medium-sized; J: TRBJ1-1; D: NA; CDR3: CASSTRDQGTEAFF; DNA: TGTGCCAGCAGCACCCGGGACCAGGGCACTGAAGCTTTCTTT
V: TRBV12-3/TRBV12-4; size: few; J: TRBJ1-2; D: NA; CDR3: CASSFAGADYTF; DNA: TGTGCCAGCAGTTTCGCCGGGGCCGATTACACCTTC
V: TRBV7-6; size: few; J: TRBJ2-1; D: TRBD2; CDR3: CASSVATSGRAHEQFF; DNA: TGTGCCAGCAGCGTAGCTACTAGCGGGAGGGCCCATGAGCAGTTCTTC
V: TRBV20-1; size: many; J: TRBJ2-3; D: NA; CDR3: CSARGGPDTQYF; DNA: TGCAGTGCTAGAGGGGGACCAGATACGCAGTATTTT
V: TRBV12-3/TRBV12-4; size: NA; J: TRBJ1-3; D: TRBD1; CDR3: CASTPTGAGNTIYF; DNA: TGTGCCAGCACTCCAACAGGGGCCGGAAACACCATATATTTT
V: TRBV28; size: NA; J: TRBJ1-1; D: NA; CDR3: CASIGTPNTEAFF; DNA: TGTGCCAGTATAGGGACCCCCAACACTGAAGCTTTCTTT
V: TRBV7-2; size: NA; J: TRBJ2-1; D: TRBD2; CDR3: CASSRRSGRAGDEQFF; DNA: TGTGCCAGCAGCCGACGTAGCGGGAGGGCCGGGGATGAGCAGTTCTTC
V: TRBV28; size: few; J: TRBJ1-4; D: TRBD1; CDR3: CASSLTGTGNNEKLFF; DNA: TGTGCCAGCAGTTTGACGGGGACAGGGAATAATGAAAAACTGTTTTTT
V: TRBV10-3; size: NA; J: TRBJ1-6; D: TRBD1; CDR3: CAIRGQGEGSPLHF; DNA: TGTGCCATCAGGGGACAGGGTGAGGGGTCACCCCTCCACTTT
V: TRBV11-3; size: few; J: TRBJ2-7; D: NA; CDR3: CASSSGPHEQYF; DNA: TGTGCCAGCAGCTCCGGACCCCACGAGCAGTACTTC
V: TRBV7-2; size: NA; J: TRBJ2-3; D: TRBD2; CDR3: CASSLWASGTTDTQYF; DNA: TGTGCCAGCAGCTTATGGGCTAGCGGGACCACAGATACGCAGTATTTT
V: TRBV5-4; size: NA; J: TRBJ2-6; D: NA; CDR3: CASRTTSGANVLTF; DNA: TGTGCCAGCAGGACTACCTCTGGGGCCAACGTCCTGACTTTC
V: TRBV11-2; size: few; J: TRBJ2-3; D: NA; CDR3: CASSLDASGSADTQYF; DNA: TGTGCCAGCAGCTTAGATGCGAGCGGGTCGGCAGATACGCAGTATTTT
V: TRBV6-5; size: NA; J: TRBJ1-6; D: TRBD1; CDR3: CASRGQTASSYNSPLHF; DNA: TGTGCCTCAAGGGGACAGACCGCGAGCTCCTATAATTCACCCCTCCACTTT
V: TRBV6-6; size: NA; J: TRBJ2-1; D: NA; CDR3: CASSYNSQNEQFF; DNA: TGTGCCAGCAGTTATAACAGCCAAAATGAGCAGTTCTTC
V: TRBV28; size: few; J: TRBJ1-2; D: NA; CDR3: CASSSFPDSTGYTF; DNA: TGTGCCAGCAGTTCCTTTCCAGACTCTACAGGCTACACCTTC
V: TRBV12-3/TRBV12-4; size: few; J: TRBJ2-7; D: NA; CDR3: CASSFSSSYEQYF; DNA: TGTGCCAGCAGTTTCTCCTCCTCTTACGAGCAGTACTTC
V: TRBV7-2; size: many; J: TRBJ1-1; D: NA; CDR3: CASSLATANTEAFF; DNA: TGTGCCAGCAGCTTAGCGACAGCGAACACTGAAGCTTTCTTT
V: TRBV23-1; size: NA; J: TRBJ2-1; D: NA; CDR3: CASSQYEFSSYNEQFF; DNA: TGCGCCAGCAGTCAGTATGAATTTAGCTCCTACAATGAGCAGTTCTTC
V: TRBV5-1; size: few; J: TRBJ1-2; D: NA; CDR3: CASSPIVGNYGYTF; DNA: TGCGCCAGCAGCCCTATTGTGGGTAACTATGGCTACACCTTC
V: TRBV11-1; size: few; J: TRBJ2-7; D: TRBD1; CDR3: CASSLAAGQGLEQYF; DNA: TGTGCCAGCAGCTTAGCCGCGGGACAGGGTCTCGAGCAGTACTTC
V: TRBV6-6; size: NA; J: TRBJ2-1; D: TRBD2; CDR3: CASRSPSGIGEQFF; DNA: TGTGCCAGCAGGTCCCCTAGCGGGATTGGTGAGCAGTTCTTC
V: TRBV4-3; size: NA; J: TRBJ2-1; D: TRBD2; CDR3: CASSQEWDYSHEQFF; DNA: TGCGCCAGCAGCCAAGAATGGGACTATTCGCATGAGCAGTTCTTC
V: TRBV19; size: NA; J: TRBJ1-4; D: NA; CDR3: CASSDRPRSEKLFF; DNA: TGTGCCAGTAGCGACAGGCCTCGGAGTGAAAAACTGTTTTTT